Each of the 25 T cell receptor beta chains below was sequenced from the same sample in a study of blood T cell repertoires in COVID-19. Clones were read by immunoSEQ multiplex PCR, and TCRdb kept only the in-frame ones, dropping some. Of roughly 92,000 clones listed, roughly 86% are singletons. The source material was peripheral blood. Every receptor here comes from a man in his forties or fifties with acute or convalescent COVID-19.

CDR3 in DNA: TGTGCCAGTAGACAGAAAGAAAAACTGTTTTTT. Protein product: CASRQKEKLFF. The J gene is TRBJ1-4, the V gene TRBV6-5; TRBD1 is a possible D gene (5 bases). V was clipped by 9 bases and J by 8 bases, with 10 bases between them. Germline lookup yields CDR1 MNHEY and CDR2 SVGAGI. CDR3 size: 11 residues.

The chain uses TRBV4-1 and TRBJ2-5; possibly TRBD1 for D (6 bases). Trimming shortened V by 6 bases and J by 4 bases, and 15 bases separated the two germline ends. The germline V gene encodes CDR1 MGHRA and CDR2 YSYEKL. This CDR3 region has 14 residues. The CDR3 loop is CASSLQGQGETQYF. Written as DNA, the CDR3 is TGCGCCAGCAGTTTACAGGGCCAGGGAGAGACCCAGTACTTC.

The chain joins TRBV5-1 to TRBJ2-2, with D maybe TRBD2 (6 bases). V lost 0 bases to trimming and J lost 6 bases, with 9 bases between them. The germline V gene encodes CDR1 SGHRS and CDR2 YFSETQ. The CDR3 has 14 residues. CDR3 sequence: CASSLEGGAGELFF. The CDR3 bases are TGCGCCAGCAGCTTGGAGGGAGGCGCCGGGGAGCTGTTTTTT.

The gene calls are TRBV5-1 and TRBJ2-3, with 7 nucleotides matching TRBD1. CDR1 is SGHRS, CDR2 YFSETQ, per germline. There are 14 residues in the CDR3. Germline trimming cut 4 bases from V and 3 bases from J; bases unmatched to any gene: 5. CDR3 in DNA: TGCGCCAGCAGCGACGGACAGGCAACAGATACGCAGTATTTT. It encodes CASSDGQATDTQYF. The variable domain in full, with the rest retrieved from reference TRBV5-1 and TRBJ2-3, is KAGVTQTPRYLIKTRGQQVTLSCSPISGHRSVSWYQQTPGQGLQFLFEYFSETQRNKGNFPGRFSGRQFSNSRSEMNVSTLELGDSALYLCASSDGQATDTQYFGPGTRLTVL.

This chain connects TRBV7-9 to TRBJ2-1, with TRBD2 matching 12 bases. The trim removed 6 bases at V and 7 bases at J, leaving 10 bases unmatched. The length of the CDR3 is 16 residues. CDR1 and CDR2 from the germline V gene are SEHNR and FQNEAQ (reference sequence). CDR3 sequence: CASSYYAGTSGNEQFF. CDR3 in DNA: TGTGCCAGCAGTTATTACGCCGGGACTAGCGGGAATGAGCAGTTCTTC.

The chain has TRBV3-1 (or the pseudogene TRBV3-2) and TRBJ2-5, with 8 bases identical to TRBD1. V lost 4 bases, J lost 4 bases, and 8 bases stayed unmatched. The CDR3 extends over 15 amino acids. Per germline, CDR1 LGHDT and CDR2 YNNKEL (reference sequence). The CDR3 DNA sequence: TGTGCCAGCAGCCGCGGGACAGGCCAGGGAGAGACCCAGTACTTC. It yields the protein CASSRGTGQGETQYF.

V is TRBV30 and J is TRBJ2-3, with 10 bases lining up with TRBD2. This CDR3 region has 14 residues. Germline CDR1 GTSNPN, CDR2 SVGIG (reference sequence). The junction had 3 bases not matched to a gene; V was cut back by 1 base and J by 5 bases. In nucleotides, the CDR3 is TGTGCCTGGAGTGGACTAGCGGGCCAAGATACGCAGTATTTT. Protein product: CAWSGLAGQDTQYF.

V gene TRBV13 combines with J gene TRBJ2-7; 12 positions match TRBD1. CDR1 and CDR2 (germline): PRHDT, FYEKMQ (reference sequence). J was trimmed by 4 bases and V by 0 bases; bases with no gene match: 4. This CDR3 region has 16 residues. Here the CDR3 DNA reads TGTGCCAGCAGCTTAGGGCGGGACAGGGGGCCGTACGAGCAGTACTTC. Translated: CASSLGRDRGPYEQYF. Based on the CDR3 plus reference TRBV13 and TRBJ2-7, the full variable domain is AAGVIQSPRHLIKEKRETATLKCYPIPRHDTVYWYQQGPGQDPQFLISFYEKMQSDKGSIPDRFSAQQFSDYHSELNMSSLELGDSALYFCASSLGRDRGPYEQYFGPGTRLTVT.

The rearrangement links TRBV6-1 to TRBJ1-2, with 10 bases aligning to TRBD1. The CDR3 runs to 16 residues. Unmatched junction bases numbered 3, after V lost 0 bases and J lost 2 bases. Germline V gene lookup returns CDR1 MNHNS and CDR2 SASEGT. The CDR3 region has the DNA TGTGCCAGCAGTGAAGCGGGGACAGGGGCGAACTATGGCTACACCTTC. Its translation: CASSEAGTGANYGYTF.

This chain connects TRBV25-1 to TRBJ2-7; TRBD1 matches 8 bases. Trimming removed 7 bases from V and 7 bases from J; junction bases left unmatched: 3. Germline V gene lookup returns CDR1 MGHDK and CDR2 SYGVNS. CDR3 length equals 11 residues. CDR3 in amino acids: CASIQGGEQYF. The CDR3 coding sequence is TGTGCCAGCATACAGGGGGGTGAGCAGTACTTC.

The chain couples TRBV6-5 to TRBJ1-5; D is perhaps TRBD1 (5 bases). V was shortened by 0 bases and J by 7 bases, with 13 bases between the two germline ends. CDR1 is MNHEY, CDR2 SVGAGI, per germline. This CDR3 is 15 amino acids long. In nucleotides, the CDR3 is TGTGCCAGCAGTTACTCGAACCAGGGTCAGCAGCCCCAGCATTTT. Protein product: CASSYSNQGQQPQHF.

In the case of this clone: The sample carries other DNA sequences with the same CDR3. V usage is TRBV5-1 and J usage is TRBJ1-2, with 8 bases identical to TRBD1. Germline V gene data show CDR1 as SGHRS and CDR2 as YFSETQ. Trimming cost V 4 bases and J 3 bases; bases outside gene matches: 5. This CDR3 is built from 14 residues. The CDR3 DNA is TGCGCCAGCAGCCCCGGACAGGGAGACTATGGCTACACCTTC. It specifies CASSPGQGDYGYTF.

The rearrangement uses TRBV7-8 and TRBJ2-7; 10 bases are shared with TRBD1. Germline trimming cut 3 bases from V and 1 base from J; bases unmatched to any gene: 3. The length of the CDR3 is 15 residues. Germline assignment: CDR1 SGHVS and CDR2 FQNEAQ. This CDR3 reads CASSFGQGESYEQYF. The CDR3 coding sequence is TGTGCCAGCAGCTTTGGACAGGGGGAGTCCTACGAGCAGTACTTC.

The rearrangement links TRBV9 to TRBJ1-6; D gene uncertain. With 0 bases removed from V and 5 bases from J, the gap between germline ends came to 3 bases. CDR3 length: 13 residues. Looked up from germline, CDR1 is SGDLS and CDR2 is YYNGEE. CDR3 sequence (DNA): TGTGCCAGCAGCGTAGACAATAATTCACCCCTCCACTTT. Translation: CASSVDNNSPLHF.

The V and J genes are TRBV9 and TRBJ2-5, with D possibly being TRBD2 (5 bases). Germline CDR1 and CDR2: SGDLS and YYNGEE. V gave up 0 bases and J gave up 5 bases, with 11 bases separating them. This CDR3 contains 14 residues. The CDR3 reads CASSVGGSGETQYF. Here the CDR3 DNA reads TGTGCCAGCAGCGTAGGAGGGTCCGGGGAGACCCAGTACTTC.

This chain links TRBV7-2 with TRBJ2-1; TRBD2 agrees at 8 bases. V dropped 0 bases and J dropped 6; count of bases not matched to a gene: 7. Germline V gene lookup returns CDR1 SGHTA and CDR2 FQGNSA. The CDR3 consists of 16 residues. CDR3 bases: TGTGCCAGCAGCTTAGCGGCAAGCGGGAGAGGCAATGAGCAGTTCTTC. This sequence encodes CASSLAASGRGNEQFF. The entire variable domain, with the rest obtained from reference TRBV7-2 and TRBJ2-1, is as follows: GAGVSQSPSNKVTEKGKDVELRCDPISGHTALYWYRQSLGQGLEFLIYFQGNSAPDKSGLPSDRFSAERTGGSVSTLTIQRTQQEDSAVYLCASSLAASGRGNEQFFGPGTRLTVL.

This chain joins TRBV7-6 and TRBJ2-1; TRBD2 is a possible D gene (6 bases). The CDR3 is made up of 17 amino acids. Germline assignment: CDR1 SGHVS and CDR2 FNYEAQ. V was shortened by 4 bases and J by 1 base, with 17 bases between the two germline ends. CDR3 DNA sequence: TGTGCCAGCAGCTCCAAGGGTAGCGGTGCGTCCTACAATGAGCAGTTCTTC. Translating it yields CASSSKGSGASYNEQFF.

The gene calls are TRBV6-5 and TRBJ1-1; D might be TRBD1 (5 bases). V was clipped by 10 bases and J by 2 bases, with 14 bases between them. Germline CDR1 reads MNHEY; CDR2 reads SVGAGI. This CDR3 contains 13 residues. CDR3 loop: CAIAGGINTEAFF. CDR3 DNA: TGTGCCATCGCTGGGGGGATCAACACTGAAGCTTTCTTT.

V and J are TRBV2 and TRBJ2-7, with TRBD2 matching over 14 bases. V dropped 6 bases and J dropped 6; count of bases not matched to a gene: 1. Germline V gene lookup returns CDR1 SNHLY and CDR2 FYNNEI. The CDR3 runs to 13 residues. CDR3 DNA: TGTGCCAGCAGGACTAGCGGGAGGGGCGAGCAGTACTTC. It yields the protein CASRTSGRGEQYF.

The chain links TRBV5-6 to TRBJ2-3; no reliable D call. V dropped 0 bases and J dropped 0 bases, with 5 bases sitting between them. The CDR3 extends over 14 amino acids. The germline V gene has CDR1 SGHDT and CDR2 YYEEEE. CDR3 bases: TGTGCCAGCAGCTTGGACTGGAGCACAGATACGCAGTATTTT. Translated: CASSLDWSTDTQYF.

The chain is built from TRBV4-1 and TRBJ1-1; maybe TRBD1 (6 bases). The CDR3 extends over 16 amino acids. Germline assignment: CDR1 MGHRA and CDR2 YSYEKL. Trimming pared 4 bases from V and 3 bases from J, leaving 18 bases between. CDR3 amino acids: CASSLIMRGGDTEAFF. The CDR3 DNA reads TGCGCCAGCAGCCTTATCATGAGGGGGGGGGACACTGAAGCTTTCTTT.

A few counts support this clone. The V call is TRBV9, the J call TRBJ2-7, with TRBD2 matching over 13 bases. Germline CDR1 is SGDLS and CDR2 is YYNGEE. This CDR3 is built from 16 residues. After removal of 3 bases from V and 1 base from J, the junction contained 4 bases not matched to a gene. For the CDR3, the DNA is TGTGCCAGCAGCGGCGAGGGACTAGCGGGATCCTACGAGCAGTACTTC. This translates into CASSGEGLAGSYEQYF.

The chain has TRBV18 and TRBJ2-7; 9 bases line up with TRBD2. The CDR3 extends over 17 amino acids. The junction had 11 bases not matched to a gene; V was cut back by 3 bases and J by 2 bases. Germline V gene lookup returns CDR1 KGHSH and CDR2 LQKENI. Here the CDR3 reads CASSPPSRAGGAYEQYF. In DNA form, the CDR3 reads TGTGCCAGCTCACCGCCCTCCCGGGCGGGAGGGGCCTACGAGCAGTACTTC.

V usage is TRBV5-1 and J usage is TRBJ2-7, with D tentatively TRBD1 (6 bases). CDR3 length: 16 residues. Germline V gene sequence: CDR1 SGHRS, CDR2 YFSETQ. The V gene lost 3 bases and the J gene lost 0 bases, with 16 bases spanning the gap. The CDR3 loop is CASSYLTGSSSYEQYF. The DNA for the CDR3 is TGCGCCAGCAGCTATCTCACAGGGTCTAGCTCCTACGAGCAGTACTTC.

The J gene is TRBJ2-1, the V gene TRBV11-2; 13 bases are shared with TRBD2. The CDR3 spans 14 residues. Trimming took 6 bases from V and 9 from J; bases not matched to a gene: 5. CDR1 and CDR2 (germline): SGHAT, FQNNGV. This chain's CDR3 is CASRGLAGDIEQFF. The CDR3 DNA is TGTGCCAGCAGAGGACTAGCGGGAGATATTGAGCAGTTCTTC.